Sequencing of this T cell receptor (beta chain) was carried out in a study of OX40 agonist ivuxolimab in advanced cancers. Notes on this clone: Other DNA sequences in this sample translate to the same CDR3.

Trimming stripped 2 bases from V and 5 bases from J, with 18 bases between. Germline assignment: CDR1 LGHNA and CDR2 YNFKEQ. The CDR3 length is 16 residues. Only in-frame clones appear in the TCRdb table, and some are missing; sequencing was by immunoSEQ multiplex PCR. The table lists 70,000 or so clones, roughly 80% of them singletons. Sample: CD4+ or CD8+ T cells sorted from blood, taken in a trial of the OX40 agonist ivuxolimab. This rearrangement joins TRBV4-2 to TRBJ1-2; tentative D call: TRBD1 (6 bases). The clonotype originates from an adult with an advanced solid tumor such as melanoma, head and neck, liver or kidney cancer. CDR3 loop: CASSQKAPQGGYGYTF. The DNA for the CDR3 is TGTGCCAGCAGCCAAAAGGCGCCCCAAGGGGGGTATGGCTACACCTTC.